Listed below are T cell receptor beta chains from one sample, sequenced in a study of response to subunit inactivated influenza vaccine. TCRdb ran MiXCR on the RT-PCR reads and lists one entry per CDR3 protein. The data contain about 700,000 distinct CDR3 sequences, roughly 14% of them singletons. The sequencing here drew on PBMCs from blood, taken 14 days before vaccination. These receptors originate from a middle-aged man who received an inactivated influenza vaccine. CDR3s include the opening cysteine and the closing phenylalanine or tryptophan. D genes are given only for firm matches. Clone size, where shown, is once, few, many, or a class for clones that have expanded.

>TRBV20-1|few|TRBJ2-5|-
CSARGDTAFSFVPRETQYF
TGCAGTGCTAGAGGGGACACGGCTTTTAGTTTCGTTCCACGGGAGACCCAGTACTTC
>TRBV29-1|-|TRBJ2-7|-
CSVGGQGGEQYF
TGCAGCGTTGGTGGGCAGGGCGGGGAGCAGTACTTC
>TRBV7-2|-|TRBJ2-5|-
CASSSSDLRTGRQTQYF
TGTGCCAGCAGCTCCTCCGACCTAAGGACGGGGCGGCAGACCCAGTACTTC
>TRBV24-1|many|TRBJ2-3|TRBD1
CATSDPHRGQSTDTQYF
TGTGCCACCAGTGATCCGCACAGGGGGCAATCCACAGATACGCAGTATTTT
>TRBV11-2|many|TRBJ2-7|-
CASSRLRGRSSYEQYF
TGTGCCAGCAGCCGACTACGGGGCAGGAGCTCCTACGAGCAGTACTTC
>TRBV28|few|TRBJ2-3|-
CASKIGGDAKKGSTQYF
TGTGCCAGCAAGATCGGCGGAGACGCAAAAAAGGGATCTACGCAGTATTTT
>TRBV2|few|TRBJ2-5|TRBD2
CASSITSGGIQETQYF
TGTGCCAGCAGTATTACTAGCGGGGGAATACAAGAGACCCAGTACTTC
>TRBV7-2|few|TRBJ2-7|TRBD2
CASSSNWGGYEQYF
TGTGCCAGCAGCTCGAACTGGGGGGGTTACGAGCAGTACTTC
>TRBV3-1|many|TRBJ2-3|-
CASSQDVVGPDTQYF
TGTGCCAGCAGCCAAGATGTGGTTGGCCCAGATACGCAGTATTTT
>TRBV4-2|-|TRBJ2-5|-
CASSRIGEDRTQYF
TGTGCCAGCAGCCGGATAGGGGAGGACCGGACCCAGTACTTC
>TRBV20-1|few|TRBJ2-5|-
CSAQSGETQYF
TGCAGTGCTCAGTCAGGGGAGACCCAGTACTTC
>TRBV27|few|TRBJ2-2|TRBD1
CASSSEQGAFHTGELFF
TGTGCCAGCAGTTCAGAACAGGGGGCGTTCCACACCGGGGAGCTGTTTTTT
>TRBV4-3|few|TRBJ2-1|-
CASSQDRRRVEQFF
TGCGCCAGCAGCCAAGATCGTCGGAGGGTTGAGCAGTTCTTC
>TRBV29-1|few|TRBJ2-7|-
CSVELQQSLSNEQYF
TGCAGCGTTGAGCTCCAACAGTCCCTCTCCAACGAGCAGTACTTC
>TRBV15|many|TRBJ1-5|-
CSNQPQHF
TGTAGCAATCAGCCCCAGCATTTT
>TRBV6-2/TRBV6-3|few|TRBJ2-7|-
CASRKIGAEQYF
TGTGCCAGCAGAAAGATCGGGGCCGAGCAGTACTTC
>TRBV3-1|-|TRBJ2-1|TRBD2
CASSQDYALWTSGSSYNEQFF
TGTGCCAGCAGCCAAGATTACGCGCTTTGGACTAGCGGGAGTTCCTACAATGAGCAGTTCTTC
>TRBV4-3|-|TRBJ2-1|TRBD2
CASSQEPGGFSYNEQFF
TGCGCCAGCAGCCAAGAACCGGGGGGGTTCTCCTACAATGAGCAGTTCTTC
>TRBV5-1|-|TRBJ1-2|TRBD1
CASSFPPTTGGGYTF
TGCGCCAGCAGCTTCCCACCTACGACAGGGGGTGGCTACACCTTC
>TRBV6-2/TRBV6-3|few|TRBJ2-7|-
CASSLLFDEQYF
TGTGCCAGCAGTCTTCTATTCGACGAGCAGTACTTC
>TRBV7-8|-|TRBJ1-6|-
CASSLAYWQGEGALHF
TGTGCCAGCAGCTTAGCTTATTGGCAGGGTGAGGGGGCCCTCCACTTT
>TRBV5-4|few|TRBJ2-1|TRBD2
CASSLAGSHQEQFF
TGTGCCAGCAGCCTAGCGGGGTCTCATCAGGAGCAGTTCTTC
>TRBV10-3|many|TRBJ1-2|-
CAISDSYYGYTF
TGTGCCATCAGTGACAGCTACTATGGCTACACCTTC
>TRBV2|few|TRBJ1-2|-
CARSGAGGNYGYTF
TGTGCCAGAAGTGGGGCAGGTGGTAACTATGGCTACACCTTC
>TRBV15|many|TRBJ2-3|-
CATSRDLGRQYF
TGTGCCACCAGCAGAGATTTAGGAAGGCAGTATTTT
>TRBV11-2|once|TRBJ1-4|TRBD1
CASSLGQGNNEKLFF
TGTGCCAGCAGCTTAGGACAGGGGAATAATGAAAAACTGTTTTTT
>TRBV14|-|TRBJ2-5|-
CASSHLQRETQYF
TGTGCCAGCAGCCATCTGCAGAGAGAGACCCAGTACTTC
>TRBV5-5|-|TRBJ1-5|-
CASSLGAGGYSNQPQHF
TGTGCCAGCAGCTTGGGAGCGGGCGGCTATAGCAATCAGCCCCAGCATTTT
>TRBV6-5|-|TRBJ1-2|-
CASSQGVGYTF
TGTGCCAGCAGCCAAGGGGTTGGCTACACCTTC
>TRBV7-9|few|TRBJ2-5|TRBD2
CASSPKGTREETQYF
TGTGCCAGCAGCCCTAAGGGGACTAGGGAAGAGACCCAGTACTTC
>TRBV4-3|few|TRBJ2-5|TRBD1
CASSHGTGGRETQYF
TGCGCCAGCAGCCACGGGACAGGGGGCAGGGAGACCCAGTACTTC
>TRBV29-1|-|TRBJ2-5|-
CSVEPPGAQETQYF
TGCAGCGTTGAACCCCCAGGGGCGCAAGAGACCCAGTACTTC
>TRBV18|few|TRBJ2-1|-
CASSPEISYNEQFF
TGTGCCAGCTCACCCGAAATCTCCTACAATGAGCAGTTCTTC
>TRBV20-1|-|TRBJ2-3|TRBD1
CSATGQVVSDTQYF
TGCAGTGCTACGGGACAGGTGGTCTCAGATACGCAGTATTTT
>TRBV6-5|-|TRBJ2-1|TRBD2
CASSYSFLAGGRREQFF
TGTGCCAGCAGTTACTCGTTTCTAGCGGGGGGTAGACGGGAGCAGTTCTTC
>TRBV9|-|TRBJ1-1|-
CASSVRGDWDTEAFF
TGTGCCAGCAGCGTGAGGGGGGACTGGGACACTGAAGCTTTCTTT
>TRBV27|-|TRBJ2-1|TRBD2
CASSLSRGGGAYNEQFF
TGTGCCAGCAGTTTATCCCGGGGGGGTGGCGCCTACAATGAGCAGTTCTTC
>TRBV6-1|-|TRBJ1-1|-
CASSEVDMAFF
TGTGCCAGCAGTGAAGTCGATATGGCTTTCTTT
>TRBV20-1|many|TRBJ2-3|-
CSARRGIGTDTQYF
TGCAGTGCTAGGCGTGGGATCGGCACAGATACGCAGTATTTT
>TRBV3-1|-|TRBJ2-7|-
CASSKTGNSPYEQYF
TGTGCCAGCAGCAAAACAGGGAATTCACCTTACGAGCAGTACTTC
>TRBV6-2/TRBV6-3|many|TRBJ2-5|TRBD2
CASSRGLAGTTQYF
TGTGCCAGCAGTCGCGGACTAGCGGGGACGACCCAGTACTTC
>TRBV7-2|-|TRBJ2-4|-
CASSLVPATPKNIQYF
TGTGCCAGCAGCTTAGTCCCGGCGACGCCAAAAAACATTCAGTACTTC